A single sample gave rise to the 12 T cell receptor beta chains below, sequenced in a study of OX40 agonist ivuxolimab in advanced cancers. The repertoire was sequenced with immunoSEQ multiplex PCR; TCRdb's copy has only in-frame clones and lacks some. The sample shows fewer than 120,000 clones, about nine tenths of them seen only once. Source: CD4+ or CD8+ T cells sorted from blood, taken in a trial of the OX40 agonist ivuxolimab. The origin of the receptors is an adult with an advanced solid tumor such as melanoma, head and neck, liver or kidney cancer.

This chain joins TRBV4-1 and TRBJ1-3; 7 nucleotides agree with TRBD1. The V segment lost 0 bases and the J segment 3 bases; nucleotides outside the gene matches: 11. The CDR3 is 18 amino acids. The germline CDR1 and CDR2 sequences are MGHRA and YSYEKL. CDR3 residues: CASSQDLWGTGVGNTIYF. The CDR3 nucleotides are TGCGCCAGCAGCCAAGATCTTTGGGGAACAGGGGTTGGAAACACCATATATTTT.

The rearrangement joins TRBV7-9 to TRBJ2-7; D uncertain. The germline V and J ends were trimmed by 11 bases and 1 base, with 12 bases remaining between them. The CDR3 runs to 12 residues. CDR1 is SEHNR and CDR2 is FQNEAQ in the germline V gene (reference sequence). The DNA of the CDR3 is TGTGCCTTTCTAGGTTCGTCCTACGAGCAGTACTTC. Amino acid sequence: CAFLGSSYEQYF.

J is TRBJ1-5 and V is TRBV30; weak D call: TRBD1 (5 bases). There are 17 residues in the CDR3. In germline, CDR1 is GTSNPN, CDR2 SVGIG (reference sequence). Trimming removed 2 bases at V and 0 bases at J, with 17 bases between. The CDR3 loop is CAWSPGRSPYSNQPQHF. For the CDR3, the DNA is TGTGCCTGGAGTCCGGGACGGAGTCCGTATAGCAATCAGCCCCAGCATTTT.

This chain connects TRBV7-2 to TRBJ1-5; TRBD1 might be the D (6 bases). Germline V lookup: CDR1 SGHTA, CDR2 FQGNSA. Trimming shortened V by 5 bases and J by 7 bases, and 21 bases separated the two germline ends. This CDR3 comprises 16 residues. The CDR3 DNA is TGTGCCAGCAGCACCCGAGCGGGGGGGGCAGGACAGCCCCAGCATTTT. This gives the protein CASSTRAGGAGQPQHF.

The chain has TRBV10-3 and TRBJ1-6, with D uncertain. Germline CDR1 ENHRY, CDR2 SYGVKD. The ends were cut back, 4 bases at V and 3 bases at J, with 16 bases in the middle. The CDR3 totals 17 residues. CDR3: CAISAVKGDFYNSPLHF. The CDR3 DNA reads TGTGCCATCAGTGCAGTCAAGGGTGATTTCTATAATTCACCCCTCCACTTT.

The genes are TRBV30 and TRBJ1-4, with 8 bases fitting TRBD1. Germline CDR1 reads GTSNPN; CDR2 reads SVGIG (reference sequence). The J segment lost 2 bases and the V segment lost 6 bases, leaving 5 bases of the junction unmatched. CDR3 size: 14 residues. The CDR3 protein is CACQTGVTNEKLFF. In nucleotides, the CDR3 is TGTGCCTGCCAGACAGGGGTCACTAATGAAAAACTGTTTTTT.

The CDR3 loop reads CASSVEGQGGYTF. The CDR3 region has the DNA TGTGCCAGCAGCGTAGAGGGGCAGGGAGGCTACACCTTC. The chain has TRBV9 and TRBJ1-2; maybe TRBD1 (5 bases). The CDR3 is 13 amino acids. CDR1 SGDLS and CDR2 YYNGEE come from the germline V gene. V gave up 0 bases and J gave up 8 bases, with 11 bases separating them.

This rearrangement joins TRBV19 to TRBJ1-1; perhaps TRBD1 as D (6 bases). This CDR3 spans 16 amino acids. Looked up from germline, CDR1 is LNHDA and CDR2 is SQIVND (reference sequence). V was trimmed by 6 bases and J by 2 bases, leaving 19 bases between them. CDR3 in amino acids: CASSPTDDRRNTEAFF. The CDR3 coding sequence is TGTGCCAGTAGCCCCACCGATGACAGGAGAAACACTGAAGCTTTCTTT.

The chain couples TRBV11-2 to TRBJ1-3; 9 bases are shared with TRBD1. The ends lost 7 bases at V and 2 bases at J; junction bases unmatched: 9. Per germline, CDR1 SGHAT and CDR2 FQNNGV. This CDR3 comprises 16 residues. This CDR3 reads CASTRTGEYAGNTIYF. The CDR3 DNA reads as TGTGCCAGCACCAGGACAGGGGAGTATGCTGGAAACACCATATATTTT.

This chain connects TRBV19 to TRBJ1-1, with D possibly being TRBD1 (5 bases). This CDR3 has 14 residues. The germline V and J ends were trimmed by 8 bases and 6 bases, with 19 bases remaining between them. The germline CDR1 and CDR2 sequences are LNHDA and SQIVND (reference sequence). For the CDR3, the DNA is TGTGCCAGTGGAGAGGGGTTAAAGGGTCCTGAAGCTTTCTTT. Amino acid sequence: CASGEGLKGPEAFF. The full variable domain, its missing parts supplied by reference TRBV19 and TRBJ1-1, is DGGITQSPKYLFRKEGQNVTLSCEQNLNHDAMYWYRQDPGQGLRLIYYSQIVNDFQKGDIAEGYSVSREKKESFPLTVTSAQKNPTAFYLCASGEGLKGPEAFFGQGTRLTVV.

This clone has a single count. The chain combines TRBV7-2 with TRBJ2-5, with D unresolved. Germline V lookup: CDR1 SGHTA, CDR2 FQGNSA. Trimming took off 4 bases at V and 10 bases at J, with 13 bases between the two ends. The CDR3 consists of 12 residues. The CDR3 loop is CASSSSTLLQYF. In DNA form, the CDR3 reads TGTGCCAGCAGCTCTAGTACACTTCTCCAGTACTTC.

With regard to this clone: The same CDR3 can be traced to other DNA sequences in this sample. V gene TRBV18 combines with J gene TRBJ1-1, with D hard to call. CDR3 length: 13 amino acids. Germline V gives CDR1 KGHSH, CDR2 LQKENI. With 3 bases removed from V and 1 base from J, the gap between germline ends came to 6 bases. Here the CDR3 reads CASSPESNTEAFF. In nucleotides, the CDR3 is TGTGCCAGCTCACCTGAGTCGAACACTGAAGCTTTCTTT.